Presented here are 7 T cell receptor beta chains from one specimen sequenced in a study of cytomegalovirus exposure and HLA in healthy donors. PCR was performed using 60 Vbeta and 13 Jbeta primers. The method was immunoSEQ multiplex PCR; TCRdb's version includes in-frame clones alone and lacks a portion of them. The repertoire holds 190,000 or so clones, with roughly three quarters as singletons. The sample was PBMCs. The receptors here all came from a male donor in good health and CMV-seropositive.

This clone occurred a few times. The chain links TRBV2 to TRBJ2-2; 8 bases are a match to TRBD1. Germline V gene lookup returns CDR1 SNHLY and CDR2 FYNNEI. The J segment lost 4 bases and the V segment lost 8 bases, leaving 6 bases of the junction unmatched. CDR3 size: 14 residues. CDR3 protein: CASVGTGRTGELFF. CDR3 sequence (DNA): TGTGCCAGCGTTGGGACAGGACGCACCGGGGAGCTGTTTTTT.

This rearrangement joins TRBV29-1 to TRBJ2-2; TRBD2 might be the D (5 bases). The CDR3 covers 14 residues. Trimming took 4 bases from V and 0 from J, leaving 9 bases between them. Germline CDR1 reads SQVTM; CDR2 reads ANQGSEA. In nucleotides, the CDR3 is TGCAGCGTTGCGGGGTTTCCGAACACCGGGGAGCTGTTTTTT. It translates to CSVAGFPNTGELFF.

DNA for the CDR3: TGTGCCAGCAGCCCTATTTTCGCCGGGGGCAATCAGCCCCAGCATTTT. Translation: CASSPIFAGGNQPQHF. The chain uses TRBV28 and TRBJ1-5, with unresolved D. This CDR3 has 16 amino acids. From germline, CDR1 is MDHEN and CDR2 SYDVKM. The V and J ends lost 6 bases and 2 bases respectively, with 17 bases between them.

The V call is TRBV9, the J call TRBJ2-7; 10 nucleotides match TRBD1. The CDR3 is 15 residues long. The V and J ends lost 0 bases and 9 bases, in that order; junction bases with no gene match: 9. The germline gives CDR1 SGDLS, CDR2 YYNGEE. The CDR3 DNA follows: TGTGCCAGCAGCGTAGCTGGGGGGACAGGGGATGTGCAGTACTTC. Translation gives CASSVAGGTGDVQYF.

This chain uses TRBV5-1 with TRBJ2-5, with 8 positions matching TRBD2. J lost 4 bases, V lost 1 base, and 6 bases had no gene match. Germline values: CDR1 SGHRS, CDR2 YFSETQ. The CDR3 totals 15 residues. In DNA form, the CDR3 reads TGCGCCAGCAGCTTGCCCAGCGGGGGTGGAGAGACCCAGTACTTC. Its translation: CASSLPSGGGETQYF.

The chain recombines TRBV10-3 with TRBJ1-6; no clear D. This CDR3 is built from 13 residues. V lost 6 bases to trimming and J lost 6 bases, with 9 bases between them. CDR1 is ENHRY, CDR2 SYGVKD, per germline. The DNA of the CDR3 is TGTGCCATCAGGGCAGATCCTAATTCACCCCTCCACTTT. This encodes CAIRADPNSPLHF.

V usage is TRBV27 and J usage is TRBJ2-2; D is uncertain. Germline CDR1 MNHEY, CDR2 SMNVEV (reference sequence). The germline V and J ends were trimmed by 4 bases and 6 bases, with 6 bases remaining between them. This CDR3 comprises 12 residues. CDR3 in amino acids: CASSSVAGELFF. Here the CDR3 DNA reads TGTGCCAGCAGTTCAGTCGCCGGGGAGCTGTTTTTT.